The 13 T cell receptor beta chains listed next were all sequenced from one sample in a study of shared clonotypes between healthy human individuals. Cells designated naive CD8 were CD45RO-negative and were positively selected for CCR7, with terminally differentiated effector memory CD45RA+ cells excluded. Sequenced by immunoSEQ multiplex PCR; TCRdb stores in-frame clones only, minus some. The sample includes 1.5 million to 2.5 million clones, about 95% of them seen just once. Specimen: naive CD8+ T cells sorted from blood. Source of these receptors: a man aged 18 to 35 in good health.

The chain combines TRBV30 with TRBJ2-7; either TRBD1 or TRBD2 may fit D (5 bases each). The CDR3 runs 15 residues. The V and J ends lost 0 bases and 2 bases respectively, with 14 bases between them. Germline V CDR1 and CDR2: GTSNPN, SVGIG (reference sequence). For the CDR3, the DNA is TGTGCCTGGAGTGTTGGGGACGGAGGACCCTACGAGCAGTACTTC. Its protein product is CAWSVGDGGPYEQYF.

The V call is TRBV19, the J call TRBJ1-6, with D hard to call. This CDR3 is 16 amino acids long. The germline gives CDR1 LNHDA, CDR2 SQIVND (reference sequence). V was clipped by 5 bases and J by 9 bases, with 20 bases between them. The CDR3 reads CASSPVGGGIVSPLHF. The DNA for the CDR3 is TGTGCCAGTAGTCCTGTGGGAGGAGGGATCGTTTCACCCCTCCACTTT. Full variable domain (rest looked up from reference TRBV19 and TRBJ1-6): DGGITQSPKYLFRKEGQNVTLSCEQNLNHDAMYWYRQDPGQGLRLIYYSQIVNDFQKGDIAEGYSVSREKKESFPLTVTSAQKNPTAFYLCASSPVGGGIVSPLHFGNGTRLTVT.

Of note for this clone: At one of its ends the junction is not consistent with the germline gene, which may arise from a read error. CDR3 loop: CASSSIIGLAVKPTEELFF. CDR3 coding DNA: TGTGCCAGCAGCTCAATTATCGGACTAGCGGTAAAGCCCACCGAGGAGCTGTTTTTT. V is TRBV11-2 and J is TRBJ2-2; 10 bases are a match to TRBD2. The CDR3 spans 19 residues. Germline CDR1 SGHAT, CDR2 FQNNGV.

The chain combines TRBV19 with TRBJ1-1; D may be TRBD1 (5 bases). The CDR3 runs 17 residues. V was pared by 5 bases and J by 0 bases, with 19 bases between. CDR1 is LNHDA and CDR2 is SQIVND in the germline V gene (reference sequence). CDR3 DNA: TGTGCCAGTAGTCCCAGGGCTGGGCGGGCGATGAACACTGAAGCTTTCTTT. It codes for CASSPRAGRAMNTEAFF. Full variable domain (missing parts from reference TRBV19 and TRBJ1-1): DGGITQSPKYLFRKEGQNVTLSCEQNLNHDAMYWYRQDPGQGLRLIYYSQIVNDFQKGDIAEGYSVSREKKESFPLTVTSAQKNPTAFYLCASSPRAGRAMNTEAFFGQGTRLTVV.

The chain joins TRBV6-6 to TRBJ2-5; perhaps TRBD2 as D (7 bases). Trimming took off 2 bases at V and 2 bases at J, with 9 bases between the two ends. The germline V gene encodes CDR1 MNHNY and CDR2 SVGAGI (reference sequence). The CDR3 is 14 residues long. The CDR3 coding sequence is TGTGCCAGCAGTTACGAGGGGGGGCAAGAGACCCAGTACTTC. This gives the protein CASSYEGGQETQYF.

This clone appeared a single time. The chain couples TRBV13 to TRBJ1-1; D call uncertain. V lost 5 bases and J 3 bases, leaving 7 bases between the germline ends. The CDR3 contains 12 residues. Per the germline V gene, CDR1 is PRHDT and CDR2 is FYEKMQ (reference sequence). The CDR3 protein is CASSVQDTEAFF. In nucleotides, the CDR3 is TGTGCCAGCAGCGTACAAGACACTGAAGCTTTCTTT.

The rearrangement joins TRBV5-6 to TRBJ1-4; D unresolved. V was shortened by 0 bases and J by 5 bases, with 11 bases between the two germline ends. CDR1 is SGHDT and CDR2 is YYEEEE in the germline V gene. The CDR3 is made up of 15 amino acids. The CDR3 nucleotides read TGTGCCAGCAGCTTGGAAGTCGAACCGAATGAAAAACTGTTTTTT. It translates to CASSLEVEPNEKLFF.

This clone is a singleton in its sample. This sequence joins TRBV7-9 and TRBJ2-1, with 7 bases that match TRBD1. Germline lookup yields CDR1 SEHNR and CDR2 FQNEAQ (reference sequence). CDR3 length: 15 amino acids. With 5 bases clipped from V and 3 bases from J, the junction kept 7 bases outside the gene matches. CDR3 amino acids: CASSVDRAIYNEQFF. Here the CDR3 DNA reads TGTGCCAGCAGCGTCGACAGGGCAATCTACAATGAGCAGTTCTTC.

The chain has TRBV6-8 and TRBJ2-1, with TRBD2 as a possible D gene (6 bases). From germline, CDR1 is MNHGY and CDR2 SAAAGT. CDR3 length: 14 amino acids. Trimming pared 8 bases from V and 4 bases from J, leaving 15 bases between. CDR3 sequence: CASPRGAGYNEQFF. The CDR3 DNA reads TGTGCCAGCCCCCGAGGGGCGGGATACAATGAGCAGTTCTTC.

The chain joins TRBV4-3 to TRBJ2-5; TRBD2 agrees at 11 bases. CDR3 size: 15 residues. J lost 9 bases, V lost 0 bases, and 6 bases had no gene match. Germline V gene lookup returns CDR1 LGHNA and CDR2 YSLEER. The CDR3 DNA follows: TGCGCCAGCAGCCAAGATCGTAGCGGGAGGGCCCCCCAGTACTTC. Translated, it gives CASSQDRSGRAPQYF.

The chain is built from TRBV5-4 and TRBJ2-7; 9 bases align to TRBD2. The CDR3 covers 13 residues. V lost 5 bases and J lost 5; bases outside the gene matches: 5. Germline V CDR1 and CDR2: SGHNT, YYREEE (reference sequence). The CDR3 region has the DNA TGTGCCAGCAGTTTTAGCGGGAGCGACGAGCAGTACTTC. Its protein product is CASSFSGSDEQYF.

V usage is TRBV5-6 and J usage is TRBJ2-7; 8 nucleotides line up with TRBD1. The CDR3 is 16 amino acids. The ends lost 0 bases at V and 3 bases at J; junction bases unmatched: 8. In germline, CDR1 is SGHDT, CDR2 YYEEEE. The CDR3 sequence: CASSLALDRAIYEQYF. The DNA of the CDR3 is TGTGCCAGCAGCTTGGCTTTGGACAGGGCAATCTACGAGCAGTACTTC.

The V gene is TRBV5-1, the J gene TRBJ2-1, with TRBD2 identical over 9 bases. The V and J ends lost 1 base and 5 bases, in that order; junction bases with no gene match: 7. Germline values: CDR1 SGHRS, CDR2 YFSETQ. This CDR3 spans 16 amino acids. Here the CDR3 DNA reads TGCGCCAGCAGCTTGTGGCGGGGGGGCGTGAACAATGAGCAGTTCTTC. Protein sequence: CASSLWRGGVNNEQFF.